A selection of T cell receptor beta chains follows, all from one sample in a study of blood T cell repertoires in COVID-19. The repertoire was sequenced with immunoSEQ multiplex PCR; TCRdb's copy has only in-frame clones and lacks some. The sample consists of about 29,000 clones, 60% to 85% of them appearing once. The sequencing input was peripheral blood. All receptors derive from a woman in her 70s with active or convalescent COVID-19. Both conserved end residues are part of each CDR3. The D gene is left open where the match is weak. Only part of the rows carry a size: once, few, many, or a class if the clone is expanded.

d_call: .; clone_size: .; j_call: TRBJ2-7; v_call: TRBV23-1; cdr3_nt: TGCGCCAGCAGTCAATCGGAAGTTCCGGGGGAAGAGCAGTACTTC; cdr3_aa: CASSQSEVPGEEQYF
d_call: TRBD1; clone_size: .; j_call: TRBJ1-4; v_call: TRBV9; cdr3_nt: TGTGCCAGCAGCTTTAAGACAGGGGGCAATGAAAAACTGTTTTTT; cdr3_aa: CASSFKTGGNEKLFF
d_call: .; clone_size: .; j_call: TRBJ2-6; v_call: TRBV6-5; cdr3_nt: TGTGCCAGCAGGCGTATCTCTGGGGCCAACGTCCTGACTTTC; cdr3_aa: CASRRISGANVLTF
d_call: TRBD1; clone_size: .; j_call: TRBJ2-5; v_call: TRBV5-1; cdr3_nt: TGCGCCAGCGCCCCGGACAGGGCAGAGACCCAGTACTTC; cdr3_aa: CASAPDRAETQYF
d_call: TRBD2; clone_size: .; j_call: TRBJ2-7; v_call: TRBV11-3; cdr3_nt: TGTGCCAGCAGCTTAGAAAAAGGCGGGGGGGCCTACGAGCAGTACTTC; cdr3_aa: CASSLEKGGGAYEQYF
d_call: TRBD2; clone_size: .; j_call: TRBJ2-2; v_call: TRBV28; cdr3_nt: TGTGCCAGCACGGGACTAGCGGGAGGGTGGACCGGGGAGCTGTTTTTT; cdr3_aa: CASTGLAGGWTGELFF
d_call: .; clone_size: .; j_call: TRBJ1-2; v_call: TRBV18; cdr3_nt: TGTGCCAGCTCACTAGGGCCGGGAGGCTATGGCTACACCTTC; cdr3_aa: CASSLGPGGYGYTF
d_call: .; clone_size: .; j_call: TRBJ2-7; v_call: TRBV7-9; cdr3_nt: TGTGCCAGCGTCGGGGGCTCCTACGAGCAGTACTTC; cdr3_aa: CASVGGSYEQYF
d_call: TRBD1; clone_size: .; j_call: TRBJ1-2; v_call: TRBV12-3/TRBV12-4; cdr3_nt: TGTGCCACCTCAGTGACAGGGAGACGGGGCTACACCTTC; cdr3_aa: CATSVTGRRGYTF
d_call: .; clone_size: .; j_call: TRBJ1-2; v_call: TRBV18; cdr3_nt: TGTGCCAGCTCACCTGCAGGGGTAATTTTAGACTATGGCTACACCTTC; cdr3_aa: CASSPAGVILDYGYTF
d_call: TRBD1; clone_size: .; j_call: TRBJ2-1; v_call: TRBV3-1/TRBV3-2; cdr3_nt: TGTGCCAGCAGCCAAGATGGGAGACAGGGGGAGCAGTTCTTC; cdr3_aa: CASSQDGRQGEQFF
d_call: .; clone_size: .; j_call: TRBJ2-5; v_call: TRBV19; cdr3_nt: TGTGCCAGTAGTATCGGGGAGAGCGGGACCCAGTACTTC; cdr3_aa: CASSIGESGTQYF
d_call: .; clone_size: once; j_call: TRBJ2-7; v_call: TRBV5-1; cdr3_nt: TGCGCCAGCAGCGACAGATACTCCTACGAGCAGTACTTC; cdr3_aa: CASSDRYSYEQYF
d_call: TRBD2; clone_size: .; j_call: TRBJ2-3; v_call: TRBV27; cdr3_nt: TGTGCCAGCAGTCGGACTAGCGGGGGGTACACAGATACGCAGTATTTT; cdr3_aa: CASSRTSGGYTDTQYF
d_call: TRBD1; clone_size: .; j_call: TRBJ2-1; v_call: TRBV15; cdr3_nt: TGTGCCACCAGCAGTCGGGACAGGGGCGCCGATGAGCAGTTCTTC; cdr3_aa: CATSSRDRGADEQFF
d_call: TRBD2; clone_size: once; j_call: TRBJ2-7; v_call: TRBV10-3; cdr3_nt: TGTGCCATCGGGGAGGGACGGGGGGCCTACGAGCAGTACTTC; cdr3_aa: CAIGEGRGAYEQYF
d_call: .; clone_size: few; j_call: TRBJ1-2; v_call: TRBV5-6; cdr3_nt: TGTGCCAGCAGCATACAGGGCCCCCTTGGGTATGGCTACACCTTC; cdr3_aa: CASSIQGPLGYGYTF
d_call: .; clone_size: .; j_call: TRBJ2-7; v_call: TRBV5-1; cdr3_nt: TGCGCCAGCAGCTTTGGGGACTCCCGCGCCGAGCAGTACTTC; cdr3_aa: CASSFGDSRAEQYF
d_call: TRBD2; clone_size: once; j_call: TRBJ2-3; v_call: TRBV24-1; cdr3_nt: TGTGCCACCCGAGCGGGAGGAGCAGATACGCAGTATTTT; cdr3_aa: CATRAGGADTQYF
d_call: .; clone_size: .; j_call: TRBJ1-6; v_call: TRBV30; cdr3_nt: TGTGCCTGCAGGGGCCCATACTCCTATAATTCACCCCTCCACTTT; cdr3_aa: CACRGPYSYNSPLHF
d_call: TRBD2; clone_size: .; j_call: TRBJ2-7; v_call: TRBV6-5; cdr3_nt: TGTGCCAGCAGCTACAGGGGGACTAGCGGACCCTACGAGCAGTACTTC; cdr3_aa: CASSYRGTSGPYEQYF
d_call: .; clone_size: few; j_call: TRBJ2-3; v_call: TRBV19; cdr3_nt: TGTGCCAGTAGCCAGGGTAATGCAGATACGCAGTATTTT; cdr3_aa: CASSQGNADTQYF
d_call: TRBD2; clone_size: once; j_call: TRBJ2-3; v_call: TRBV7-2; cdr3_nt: TGTGCCAGCTGGGGAACGACTAGCGGGAGTGAGACAGATACGCAGTATTTT; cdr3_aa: CASWGTTSGSETDTQYF
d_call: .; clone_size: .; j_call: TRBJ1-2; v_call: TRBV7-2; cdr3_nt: TGTGCCAGCAGCTTAACAGCACCCTATGGCTACACCTTC; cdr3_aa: CASSLTAPYGYTF
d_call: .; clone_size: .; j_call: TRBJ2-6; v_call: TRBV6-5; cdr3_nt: TGTGCCAGCAGTTACGCAGGGTCAGGGGCCAACGTCCTGACTTTC; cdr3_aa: CASSYAGSGANVLTF
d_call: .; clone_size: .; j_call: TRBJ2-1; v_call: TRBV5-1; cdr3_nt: TGCGCCAGCAGCTTGCGGGGGGCCAATGAGCAGTTCTTC; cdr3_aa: CASSLRGANEQFF
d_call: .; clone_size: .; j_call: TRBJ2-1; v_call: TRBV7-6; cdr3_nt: TGTGCCAGCAGCTTAGCGCGGACAACCAATTACAATGAGCAGTTCTTC; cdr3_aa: CASSLARTTNYNEQFF
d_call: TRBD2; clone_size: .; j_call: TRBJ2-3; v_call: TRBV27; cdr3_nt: TGTGCCAGCAGTTTAGGGCAAGCGGGGGGGAGAGATACGCAGTATTTT; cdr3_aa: CASSLGQAGGRDTQYF
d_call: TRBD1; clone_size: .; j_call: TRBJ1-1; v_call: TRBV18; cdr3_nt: TGTGCCAGCTCACCGCAACCCTCATTGACAGGGGGGAACACTGAAGCTTTCTTT; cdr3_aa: CASSPQPSLTGGNTEAFF
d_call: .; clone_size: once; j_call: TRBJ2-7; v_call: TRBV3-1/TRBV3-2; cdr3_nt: TGTGCCAGCAGCCAAGATTCACCAGGGCGCGAGCAGTACTTC; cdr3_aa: CASSQDSPGREQYF
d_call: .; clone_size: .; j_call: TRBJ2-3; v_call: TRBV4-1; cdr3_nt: TGCGCCAGCAGCCAGGGAGCATATACGCAGTATTTT; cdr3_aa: CASSQGAYTQYF
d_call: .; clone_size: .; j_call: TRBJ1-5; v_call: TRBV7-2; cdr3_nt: TGTGCCAGCAGCTTGGGCAGGGCCAATCAGCCCCAGCATTTT; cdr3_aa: CASSLGRANQPQHF
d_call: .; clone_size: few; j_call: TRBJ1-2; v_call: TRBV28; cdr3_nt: TGTGCCAGCATCTCGCCGCGAGGTAACTATGGCTACACCTTC; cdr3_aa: CASISPRGNYGYTF
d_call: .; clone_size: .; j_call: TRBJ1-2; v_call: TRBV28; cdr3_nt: TGTGCCAGCAGCCTAATGGGACAACAGGGCTACACCTTC; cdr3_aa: CASSLMGQQGYTF
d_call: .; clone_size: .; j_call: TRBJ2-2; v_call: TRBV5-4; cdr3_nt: TGTGCCAGCAGCTCCGCGGGGCCCGGGGAGCTGTTTTTT; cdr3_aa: CASSSAGPGELFF
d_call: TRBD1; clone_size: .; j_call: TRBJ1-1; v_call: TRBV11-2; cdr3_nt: TGTGCCAGCAGGGACAGGGGGGAAGCGACTGAAGCTTTCTTT; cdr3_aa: CASRDRGEATEAFF
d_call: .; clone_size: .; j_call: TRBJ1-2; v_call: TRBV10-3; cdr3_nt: TGTGCCATCAGTGAAGAGTTAAACTATGGCTACACCTTC; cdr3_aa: CAISEELNYGYTF
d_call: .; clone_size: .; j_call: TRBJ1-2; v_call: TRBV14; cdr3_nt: TGTGCCAGCAGCCAAGACCTGGACAGAGGTCGGGGCTACACCTTC; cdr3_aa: CASSQDLDRGRGYTF
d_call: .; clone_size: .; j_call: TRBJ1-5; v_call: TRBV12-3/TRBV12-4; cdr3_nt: TGTGCCAGCAGATTACAGGGAGGTCAGCCCCAGCATTTT; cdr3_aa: CASRLQGGQPQHF
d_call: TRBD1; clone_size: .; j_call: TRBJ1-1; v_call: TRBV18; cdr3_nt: TGTGCCAGCTCACCACTAGGACAGGGGCCTGAAGCTTTCTTT; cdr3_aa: CASSPLGQGPEAFF
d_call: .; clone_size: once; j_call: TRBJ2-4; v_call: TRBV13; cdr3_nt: TGTGCCAGCAGCCCCCTGTTAGCCAAAAACATTCAGTACTTC; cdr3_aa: CASSPLLAKNIQYF
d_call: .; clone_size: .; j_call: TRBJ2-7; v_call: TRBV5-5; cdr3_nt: TGTGCCAGCAGCTTGGAGACAGGCCCAGCCTACGAGCAGTACTTC; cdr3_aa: CASSLETGPAYEQYF
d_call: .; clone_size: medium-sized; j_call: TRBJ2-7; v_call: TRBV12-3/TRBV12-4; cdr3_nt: TGTGCCAGCAGTCCTTCGGGATACGAGCAGTACTTC; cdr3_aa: CASSPSGYEQYF
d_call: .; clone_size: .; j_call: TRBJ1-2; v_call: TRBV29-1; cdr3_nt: TGCAGCGTTGAAGGGACGGGAGGCTACACCTTC; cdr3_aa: CSVEGTGGYTF
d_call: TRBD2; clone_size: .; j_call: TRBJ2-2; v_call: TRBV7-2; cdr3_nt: TGTGCCAGCAGCTTAGTAGCGGGGGCGAACACCGGGGAGCTGTTTTTT; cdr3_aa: CASSLVAGANTGELFF
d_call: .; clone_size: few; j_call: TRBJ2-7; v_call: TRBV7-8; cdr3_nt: TGTGCCAGCAGCCCTCTAGCTGACGAGCAGTACTTC; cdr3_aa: CASSPLADEQYF
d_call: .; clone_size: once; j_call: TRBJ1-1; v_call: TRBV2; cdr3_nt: TGTGCCAGCAGTGGGGCGGGAGAGAACACTGAAGCTTTCTTT; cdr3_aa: CASSGAGENTEAFF
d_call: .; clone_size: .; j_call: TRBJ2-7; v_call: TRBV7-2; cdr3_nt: TGTGCCAGCAGCTTATACGGGAGCTCCTACGAGCAGTACTTC; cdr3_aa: CASSLYGSSYEQYF
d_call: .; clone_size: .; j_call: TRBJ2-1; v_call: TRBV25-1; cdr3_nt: TGTGCCAGCAGTAGCAGGGTTGAGCAGTTCTTC; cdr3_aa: CASSSRVEQFF
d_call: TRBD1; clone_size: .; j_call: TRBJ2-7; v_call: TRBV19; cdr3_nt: TGTGCCAGTAGTACCTACAGGGGGCGCGAGCAGTACTTC; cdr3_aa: CASSTYRGREQYF
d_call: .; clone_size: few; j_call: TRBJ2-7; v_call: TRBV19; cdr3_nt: TGTGCCAGTAGTATTTCGGGGGTCAGCCCCTACGAGCAGTACTTC; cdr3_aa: CASSISGVSPYEQYF
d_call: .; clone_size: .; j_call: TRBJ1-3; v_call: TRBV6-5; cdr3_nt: TGTGCCAGCAGACCCCGGGCAGGGTCTGGAAACACCATATATTTT; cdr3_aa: CASRPRAGSGNTIYF
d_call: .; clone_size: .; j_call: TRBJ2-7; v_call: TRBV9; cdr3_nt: TGTGCCAGCAGCGTAGATTGGGAGGGGGGCGGCAGTAGGGGATTATACGAGCAGTACTTC; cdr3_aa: CASSVDWEGGGSRGLYEQYF
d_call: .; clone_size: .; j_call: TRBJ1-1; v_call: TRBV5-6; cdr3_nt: TGTGCCAGCAGCTTTTACGGGGACACTGAAGCTTTCTTT; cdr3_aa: CASSFYGDTEAFF
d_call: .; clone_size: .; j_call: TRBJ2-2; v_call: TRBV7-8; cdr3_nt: TGTGCCAGCAGCCCACGGAGGACGAACACCGGGGAGCTGTTTTTT; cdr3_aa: CASSPRRTNTGELFF
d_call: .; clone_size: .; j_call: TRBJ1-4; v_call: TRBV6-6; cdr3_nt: TGTGCCAGCAGACAGGGACCGGGGGGCTTTGAAAAACTGTTTTTT; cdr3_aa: CASRQGPGGFEKLFF
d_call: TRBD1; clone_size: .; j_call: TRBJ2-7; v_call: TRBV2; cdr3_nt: TGTGCCAGCAGTACCGGGACAGGCGTCTACGAGCAGTACTTC; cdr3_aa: CASSTGTGVYEQYF